Below, 30 T cell receptor beta chains from the same sample are listed, as sequenced in a study of cytomegalovirus exposure and HLA in healthy donors. PCR involved 60 Vbeta and 13 Jbeta primers. Libraries were prepared by immunoSEQ multiplex PCR; TCRdb keeps only in-frame clonotypes and omits some of them. Of 99,000 or so clones listed, about 80% are singletons. The sequencing sample was made of PBMCs. The receptors were gathered from a male donor in good health and CMV-seropositive.

The rearrangement uses TRBV6-1 and TRBJ2-7, with 7 positions matching TRBD1. Germline values: CDR1 MNHNS, CDR2 SASEGT. Trimming at V came to 7 bases and at J to 7 bases, leaving 13 bases not matched to a gene. The CDR3 runs 14 residues. The CDR3: CASKHGQDSSEQYF. The CDR3 region has the DNA TGTGCCAGCAAACACGGACAGGATTCGTCGGAGCAGTACTTC.

This chain connects TRBV7-2 to TRBJ1-6, with D tentatively TRBD1 (5 bases). The CDR3 extends over 14 amino acids. Between the trimmed V and J ends, which lost 2 bases and 10 bases, there was a span of 12 bases. CDR1 and CDR2 (germline): SGHTA, FQGNSA. The CDR3 region has the DNA TGTGCCAGCAGCTTACAGGGTGTATTCTCACCCCTCCACTTT. Its translation: CASSLQGVFSPLHF.

The CDR3 DNA is TGCGCCAGCAGCTCACTAGCGGGGGTCTACAATGAGCAGTTCTTC. As protein: CASSSLAGVYNEQFF. The rearrangement uses TRBV5-1 and TRBJ2-1, with TRBD2 matching over 11 bases. This CDR3 spans 15 amino acids. Trimming cost V 3 bases and J 3 bases; bases outside gene matches: 2. The germline V gene has CDR1 SGHRS and CDR2 YFSETQ.

The V call is TRBV29-1, the J call TRBJ2-1; D is perhaps TRBD1 (5 bases). CDR3 size: 14 residues. The germline CDR1 and CDR2 sequences are SQVTM and ANQGSEA. V was cut by 2 bases and J by 8 bases, with 16 bases left in between. CDR3 sequence (DNA): TGCAGCGTTGAAATTCCAGGGAAGGTCTATGAGCAGTTCTTC. This codes for CSVEIPGKVYEQFF.

This clone was detected only once. J is TRBJ2-2 and V is TRBV5-6, with D possibly matching TRBD2 (5 bases). CDR1 is SGHDT, CDR2 YYEEEE, per germline. The CDR3 has 17 residues. Trimming shortened V by 1 base and J by 6 bases, and 19 bases separated the two germline ends. CDR3 loop: CASSLSFRTGPSGELFF. In nucleotides, the CDR3 is TGTGCCAGCAGCTTGAGTTTCCGGACTGGCCCTTCCGGGGAGCTGTTTTTT.

This clone was picked up one time. V is TRBV4-1 and J is TRBJ1-2; D perhaps matches TRBD1 (5 bases). Germline V gene sequence: CDR1 MGHRA, CDR2 YSYEKL. Trimming removed 1 base from V and 4 bases from J, with 13 bases in between. CDR3 size: 15 residues. The CDR3 loop reads CASSQGPTDRYGYTF. The CDR3 coding sequence is TGCGCCAGCAGCCAAGGCCCGACAGACCGCTATGGCTACACCTTC.

The chain couples TRBV6-1 to TRBJ1-5; maybe TRBD1 (6 bases). CDR3 length: 15 amino acids. Germline CDR1 MNHNS, CDR2 SASEGT. Between the trimmed V and J ends, which lost 5 bases and 1 base, there was a span of 12 bases. CDR3 region: CASSFNRASNQPQHF. The CDR3 DNA follows: TGTGCCAGCAGTTTTAACAGGGCCAGCAATCAGCCCCAGCATTTT.

This chain links TRBV13 with TRBJ1-6; D is uncertain. The CDR3 loop spans 15 amino acids. Germline V CDR1 and CDR2: PRHDT, FYEKMQ (reference sequence). The V end was cut by 3 bases, the J end by 0 bases, with 6 bases between. CDR3 nucleotide sequence: TGTGCCAGCAGCTTTCACAGCTCCTATAATTCACCCCTCCACTTT. This gives the protein CASSFHSSYNSPLHF.

This chain joins TRBV6-6 and TRBJ1-5; tentative D call: TRBD1 (5 bases). CDR1 MNHNY and CDR2 SVGAGI come from the germline V gene (reference sequence). V lost 6 bases and J lost 6, with 15 bases in between. This CDR3 has 14 amino acids. The chain's CDR3 is CASRRGREGQPQHF. The DNA of the CDR3 is TGTGCCAGCAGGCGGGGCAGGGAAGGTCAGCCCCAGCATTTT.

This clone was observed a handful of times. CDR3: CASSFDRGVLAFF. CDR3 bases: TGTGCCAGCAGCTTCGACAGGGGCGTTTTAGCTTTCTTT. This sequence joins TRBV7-2 and TRBJ1-1; TRBD1 matches 8 bases. Looked up from germline, CDR1 is SGHTA and CDR2 is FQGNSA. The CDR3 is 13 residues long. V shed 3 bases and J 10 bases; nucleotides not matched to a gene: 7.

The chain carries TRBV15 and TRBJ2-3; D not certain. Germline V gene lookup returns CDR1 LNHNV and CDR2 YYDKDF (reference sequence). This CDR3 comprises 15 residues. The V end was cut by 0 bases, the J end by 1 base, with 8 bases between. The CDR3 nucleotides read TGTGCCACCAGCAGAGATCCGTCAGGCACAGATACGCAGTATTTT. Translated, it gives CATSRDPSGTDTQYF.

CDR3 protein: CASSPSQGQGRGTEAFF. In DNA form, the CDR3 reads TGTGCCAGCTCACCAAGTCAGGGACAGGGGAGAGGGACTGAAGCTTTCTTT. The gene calls are TRBV18 and TRBJ1-1, with 10 bases that match TRBD1. V lost 2 bases to trimming and J lost 5 bases; unmatched junction nucleotides: 11. The CDR3 covers 17 residues. Per the germline V gene, CDR1 is KGHSH and CDR2 is LQKENI.

The rearrangement links TRBV5-4 to TRBJ2-2; 9 bases match TRBD1. CDR3 length: 16 residues. V lost 4 bases to trimming and J lost 4 bases; unmatched junction nucleotides: 8. Germline CDR1 SGHNT, CDR2 YYREEE (reference sequence). The CDR3 loop is CASSLGQGPLTGELFF. In DNA, the CDR3 is TGTGCCAGCAGCCTAGGACAGGGGCCACTCACCGGGGAGCTGTTTTTT.

V is TRBV5-6 and J is TRBJ1-2; the D gene is possibly TRBD1 (5 bases). With 4 bases removed from V and 4 bases from J, the gap between germline ends came to 11 bases. CDR3 length: 13 residues. Germline V CDR1 and CDR2: SGHDT, YYEEEE. The CDR3 loop reads CASSVDTSYGYTF. The CDR3 bases are TGTGCCAGCAGCGTGGACACCTCCTATGGCTACACCTTC.

The chain links TRBV5-1 to TRBJ1-3; a weak D match, TRBD1 (6 bases). The germline gives CDR1 SGHRS, CDR2 YFSETQ. The CDR3 totals 18 residues. Trimming removed 3 bases at V and 1 base at J, with 20 bases between. The CDR3 DNA reads as TGCGCCAGCAGCTCCGGACAGACCCATAAGTCTTCTGGAAACACCATATATTTT. Translating gives CASSSGQTHKSSGNTIYF. The full variable domain, in which reference TRBV5-1 and TRBJ1-3 provide the parts outside the CDR3, is KAGVTQTPRYLIKTRGQQVTLSCSPISGHRSVSWYQQTPGQGLQFLFEYFSETQRNKGNFPGRFSGRQFSNSRSEMNVSTLELGDSALYLCASSSGQTHKSSGNTIYFGEGSWLTVV.

The chain is built from TRBV29-1 and TRBJ2-7; TRBD1 matches 10 bases. Unmatched junction bases numbered 3, after V lost 4 bases and J lost 3 bases. Germline CDR1 SQVTM, CDR2 ANQGSEA. This CDR3 is 13 amino acids long. The CDR3 nucleotides read TGCAGCGTTGGGGACAGGGGCGGCTACGAGCAGTACTTC. Its translation: CSVGDRGGYEQYF.

The V call is TRBV15, the J call TRBJ1-2, with D hard to call. The V end lost 2 bases, the J end lost 1 base, and 5 bases lay between the germline ends. This CDR3 is 13 amino acids long. Germline V gene data show CDR1 as LNHNV and CDR2 as YYDKDF (reference sequence). The CDR3 loop reads CATSRNSNYGYTF. Here the CDR3 DNA reads TGTGCCACCAGCAGAAACAGTAACTATGGCTACACCTTC.

V gene TRBV6-5 combines with J gene TRBJ1-5; 7 nucleotides align to TRBD1. Germline V CDR1 and CDR2: MNHEY, SVGAGI. Losses at the gene ends were 7 bases for V and 6 bases for J; bases not matched to a gene: 6. The CDR3 consists of 13 residues. This CDR3 is CASTKGGGQPQHF. CDR3 coding DNA: TGTGCCAGCACAAAAGGGGGCGGTCAGCCCCAGCATTTT.

A few counts support this clone. In nucleotides, the CDR3 is TGCGCCAGCAGCTTGGATAGGGGAACTGAAGCTTTCTTT. It translates to CASSLDRGTEAFF. This chain uses TRBV5-1 with TRBJ1-1, with D tentatively TRBD1 (5 bases). The CDR3 totals 13 residues. V lost 0 bases to trimming and J lost 5 bases, with 8 bases between them. Germline lookup yields CDR1 SGHRS and CDR2 YFSETQ.

The J gene is TRBJ1-4, the V gene TRBV12-5; tentative D call: TRBD1 (6 bases). CDR1 and CDR2 from the germline V gene are LGHNT and FRNRAP. The CDR3 runs to 12 residues. CDR3 bases: TGTGCAACTGGGGGGGCGAATGAAAAACTGTTTTTT. Translating it yields CATGGANEKLFF.

J is TRBJ1-3 and V is TRBV2; D ambiguous. There are 14 residues in the CDR3. CDR1 is SNHLY, CDR2 FYNNEI, per germline. Trimming cost V 2 bases and J 0 bases, with 5 bases left between them. Here the CDR3 DNA reads TGTGCCAGCAGTGAAACAAGCTCTGGAAACACCATATATTTT. Protein sequence: CASSETSSGNTIYF.

The gene calls are TRBV18 and TRBJ2-2; D is uncertain. The germline CDR1 and CDR2 sequences are KGHSH and LQKENI. This CDR3 is 14 amino acids long. V lost 2 bases to trimming and J lost 3 bases, with 7 bases between them. CDR3 in amino acids: CASSPEVDTGELFF. DNA of the CDR3: TGTGCCAGCTCACCAGAGGTTGACACCGGGGAGCTGTTTTTT.

The chain employs TRBV25-1 and TRBJ2-3, with a possible D match to TRBD2 (6 bases). Germline-derived CDR1 and CDR2 are MGHDK and SYGVNS. V was pared by 4 bases and J by 6 bases, with 14 bases between. The CDR3 loop spans 14 amino acids. Here the CDR3 reads CASSGRRVVDTQYF. DNA of the CDR3: TGTGCCAGCAGTGGCCGGAGGGTAGTGGATACGCAGTATTTT.

The chain uses TRBV5-1 and TRBJ2-7; D is unresolved. CDR1 SGHRS and CDR2 YFSETQ come from the germline V gene. The V end was cut by 5 bases, the J end by 0 bases, with 6 bases between. CDR3 length equals 12 residues. CDR3 DNA: TGCGCCAGCAGTTCTAGCTCCTACGAGCAGTACTTC. Translation gives CASSSSSYEQYF.

The chain carries TRBV2 and TRBJ1-2, with D possibly matching TRBD1 (5 bases). Germline CDR1 reads SNHLY; CDR2 reads FYNNEI. There are 13 residues in the CDR3. Trimming removed 5 bases at V and 6 bases at J, with 13 bases between. CDR3 sequence reads: CASSPQGPNGYTF. For the CDR3, the DNA is TGTGCCAGCAGTCCGCAGGGTCCAAATGGCTACACCTTC.

This clone showed up just once. CDR3 region: CASSQTIGTGGPRGEQYF. DNA for the CDR3: TGTGCCAGCAGCCAAACCATCGGGACAGGGGGCCCCCGCGGCGAGCAGTACTTC. The chain couples TRBV4-2 to TRBJ2-7, with 12 nucleotides matching TRBD1. The ends lost 2 bases at V and 6 bases at J; junction bases unmatched: 14. This CDR3 is 18 amino acids long. CDR1 is LGHNA, CDR2 YNFKEQ, per germline.

This clone was recorded a few times. This chain joins TRBV19 and TRBJ1-1, with D maybe TRBD1 (5 bases). Trimming stripped 5 bases from V and 3 bases from J, with 19 bases between. The CDR3 extends over 16 amino acids. Germline lookup yields CDR1 LNHDA and CDR2 SQIVND (reference sequence). The CDR3 sequence is CASSSRQPNRDTEAFF. CDR3 nucleotide sequence: TGTGCCAGTAGTTCCCGACAGCCCAACCGCGACACTGAAGCTTTCTTT. The complete variable domain, with remaining parts taken from reference TRBV19 and TRBJ1-1, reads DGGITQSPKYLFRKEGQNVTLSCEQNLNHDAMYWYRQDPGQGLRLIYYSQIVNDFQKGDIAEGYSVSREKKESFPLTVTSAQKNPTAFYLCASSSRQPNRDTEAFFGQGTRLTVV.

J is TRBJ2-7 and V is TRBV6-1; D is uncertain. Germline V gives CDR1 MNHNS, CDR2 SASEGT. The CDR3 is 12 amino acids. Trimming left V 8 bases short and J 2 bases short, with 10 bases between. As DNA, the CDR3 is TGTGCCAGCGCTAGAAGCGCCTACGAGCAGTACTTC. It encodes CASARSAYEQYF.

The chain joins TRBV5-1 to TRBJ2-2; TRBD1 matches 8 bases. J lost 0 bases, V lost 5 bases, and 6 bases had no gene match. From germline, CDR1 is SGHRS and CDR2 YFSETQ. This CDR3 is built from 16 residues. In DNA, the CDR3 is TGCGCCAGCAGTCGGGACAGGTCCACGAACACCGGGGAGCTGTTTTTT. Its translation is CASSRDRSTNTGELFF.

In its sample, this clone was seen once. CDR3 loop: CASSLVGGAQNQPQHF. CDR3 in DNA: TGCGCCAGCAGCCTTGTGGGGGGGGCGCAAAATCAGCCCCAGCATTTT. This chain joins TRBV4-1 and TRBJ1-5, with D possibly TRBD1 on 6 matching bases. Germline V gives CDR1 MGHRA, CDR2 YSYEKL. The CDR3 consists of 16 residues. Trimming removed 4 bases from V and 4 bases from J, with 17 bases in between.